One sample yielded the 28 T cell receptor beta chains listed below, sequenced in a study of T cell responses to AZD1222 COVID-19 vaccine. Repertoires were generated with immunoSEQ multiplex PCR, while TCRdb's copy carries only in-frame clones and drops some. Counted here are fewer than 85,000 clones, 83% occurring once; the ten biggest clones make up approximately 1.3%. The source material was peripheral blood, sampled 28 days after the second AZD1222 dose. These receptors were obtained from an adult who received the AZD1222 COVID-19 vaccine.

In DNA form, the CDR3 reads TGCGCCAGCAGCTTGGATGGCGGTCTTAGGGATGAGCAGTTCTTC. Amino acid sequence: CASSLDGGLRDEQFF. The chain carries TRBV5-1 and TRBJ2-1, with D uncertain. The V gene lost 0 bases and the J gene lost 8 bases, with 15 bases spanning the gap. The germline CDR1 and CDR2 sequences are SGHRS and YFSETQ. This CDR3 contains 15 residues. Full variable domain (rest looked up from reference TRBV5-1 and TRBJ2-1): KAGVTQTPRYLIKTRGQQVTLSCSPISGHRSVSWYQQTPGQGLQFLFEYFSETQRNKGNFPGRFSGRQFSNSRSEMNVSTLELGDSALYLCASSLDGGLRDEQFFGPGTRLTVL.

The rearrangement links TRBV15 to TRBJ2-7; maybe TRBD2 (5 bases). Trimming pared 2 bases from V and 0 bases from J, leaving 14 bases between. CDR1 and CDR2 (germline): LNHNV, YYDKDF (reference sequence). This CDR3 comprises 16 residues. The CDR3, as DNA: TGTGCCACCAGCAGATCCGGAGAAGGGAGCTCCTACGAGCAGTACTTC. Its translation: CATSRSGEGSSYEQYF.

The chain links TRBV5-5 to TRBJ2-7; tentative D call: TRBD1 (6 bases). Germline-derived CDR1 and CDR2 are SGHKS and YYEKEE (reference sequence). This CDR3 contains 16 residues. V gave up 4 bases and J gave up 2 bases, with 19 bases separating them. The CDR3 reads CASSQRQGGYPYEQYF. The CDR3 nucleotides read TGTGCCAGCAGCCAACGGCAAGGGGGATACCCCTACGAGCAGTACTTC.

The V gene is TRBV5-6, the J gene TRBJ1-1, with 9 bases lining up with TRBD1. Germline values: CDR1 SGHDT, CDR2 YYEEEE. The CDR3 covers 16 residues. The V segment lost 0 bases and the J segment 7 bases; nucleotides outside the gene matches: 10. CDR3 nucleotide sequence: TGTGCCAGCAGCTTGGTGGGGGACAGGGCAGTGAATGAAGCTTTCTTT. Its translation: CASSLVGDRAVNEAFF.

CDR3 residues: CASSADRGNEKLFF. Here the CDR3 DNA reads TGTGCCAGCTCAGCTGACAGGGGTAATGAAAAACTGTTTTTT. This chain links TRBV18 with TRBJ1-4; TRBD1 matches at 8 bases. The J segment lost 4 bases and the V segment lost 5 bases, leaving 3 bases of the junction unmatched. The CDR3 consists of 14 residues. Germline CDR1 KGHSH, CDR2 LQKENI.

V is TRBV19 and J is TRBJ1-5; 9 bases match TRBD1. V gave up 5 bases and J gave up 5 bases; unmatched junction bases: 4. The CDR3 loop spans 14 amino acids. Germline CDR1 LNHDA, CDR2 SQIVND (reference sequence). This chain's CDR3 is CASSEHRGHQPQHF. CDR3 DNA sequence: TGTGCCAGTAGTGAGCACAGGGGGCATCAGCCCCAGCATTTT.

This clone was observed a single time. The chain recombines TRBV14 with TRBJ2-3, with 11 bases identical to TRBD2. Germline lookup yields CDR1 SGHDN and CDR2 FVKESK. The CDR3 runs 17 residues. With 4 bases clipped from V and 5 bases from J, the junction kept 11 bases outside the gene matches. CDR3 nucleotides: TGTGCCAGCAGCCCTCTCGGGGGGCTAGCGGGAGGAGATACGCAGTATTTT. It codes for CASSPLGGLAGGDTQYF.

In its sample, this clone was seen a few times. This chain connects TRBV7-2 to TRBJ1-4; D call uncertain. The CDR3 extends over 14 amino acids. The V end lost 5 bases, the J end lost 8 bases, and 15 bases lay between the germline ends. In germline, CDR1 is SGHTA, CDR2 FQGNSA. CDR3 nucleotides: TGTGCCAGCAGCCCAGGTCCGGGGTACGAAAAACTGTTTTTT. It yields the protein CASSPGPGYEKLFF.

The rearrangement links TRBV30 to TRBJ1-2; a weak D match, TRBD1 (5 bases). The CDR3 is 13 residues long. Germline CDR1 reads GTSNPN; CDR2 reads SVGIG (reference sequence). V lost 0 bases and J 4 bases, leaving 9 bases between the germline ends. The DNA for the CDR3 is TGTGCCTGGAGTGTATCAGGGTCCTATGGCTACACCTTC. The encoded protein is CAWSVSGSYGYTF.

This clone was detected only a few times. The chain carries TRBV7-9 and TRBJ2-7; 8 nucleotides line up with TRBD2. Germline assignment: CDR1 SEHNR and CDR2 FQNEAQ (reference sequence). The CDR3 contains 15 residues. Trimming cost V 1 base and J 2 bases; bases outside gene matches: 4. In DNA form, the CDR3 reads TGTGCCAGCAGCTTAGTGTCCGGGAGGGCCTACGAGCAGTACTTC. Protein sequence: CASSLVSGRAYEQYF.

The V gene is TRBV18, the J gene TRBJ2-2; no clear D. V was shortened by 4 bases and J by 5 bases, with 14 bases between the two germline ends. Germline V gene data show CDR1 as KGHSH and CDR2 as LQKENI. This CDR3 contains 15 residues. DNA for the CDR3: TGTGCCAGCTCACAGGACCAGACACGAACCGGGGAGCTGTTTTTT. Translating gives CASSQDQTRTGELFF.

The chain has TRBV19 and TRBJ1-1; D not resolved. Germline assignment: CDR1 LNHDA and CDR2 SQIVND (reference sequence). The CDR3 is made up of 13 amino acids. The V and J ends lost 3 bases and 7 bases respectively, with 12 bases between them. The CDR3 nucleotides are TGTGCCAGTAGTATTCGGGCAGAAGGTGAAGCTTTCTTT. Translation: CASSIRAEGEAFF.

The chain is built from TRBV4-1 and TRBJ2-5; D unresolved. The V and J ends lost 4 bases and 7 bases respectively, with 7 bases between them. The length of the CDR3 is 11 residues. Germline V gives CDR1 MGHRA, CDR2 YSYEKL. The CDR3 sequence: CASSRAGTQYF. The CDR3 DNA is TGCGCCAGCAGCCGCGCAGGGACCCAGTACTTC.

V is TRBV7-9 and J is TRBJ1-2; D not resolved. V lost 5 bases and J 8 bases, leaving 12 bases between the germline ends. From germline, CDR1 is SEHNR and CDR2 FQNEAQ (reference sequence). The CDR3 runs to 12 residues. DNA for the CDR3: TGTGCCAGCAGCCCAACCGGTGGGGGCTACACCTTC. This translates into CASSPTGGGYTF. The whole variable domain, remainder taken from reference TRBV7-9 and TRBJ1-2, is DTGVSQNPRHKITKRGQNVTFRCDPISEHNRLYWYRQTLGQGPEFLTYFQNEAQLEKSRLLSDRFSAERPKGSFSTLEIQRTEQGDSAMYLCASSPTGGGYTFGSGTRLTVV.

This clone was counted a few times. The chain has TRBV6-1 and TRBJ1-1; D is unclear. The germline V and J ends were trimmed by 0 bases and 0 bases, with 11 bases remaining between them. Per germline, CDR1 MNHNS and CDR2 SASEGT. This CDR3 spans 16 amino acids. The chain's CDR3 is CASSEAYSLMNTEAFF. As DNA, the CDR3 is TGTGCCAGCAGTGAAGCTTACAGCCTTATGAACACTGAAGCTTTCTTT.

This clone appeared a few times. J is TRBJ1-4 and V is TRBV7-9; the D gene is possibly TRBD1 (5 bases). There are 15 residues in the CDR3. Germline V gene lookup returns CDR1 SEHNR and CDR2 FQNEAQ (reference sequence). Trimming removed 5 bases at V and 6 bases at J, with 16 bases between. The CDR3 loop is CASSPPEGRDEKLFF. The DNA of the CDR3 is TGTGCCAGCAGCCCCCCGGAGGGGAGGGATGAAAAACTGTTTTTT.

The rearrangement joins TRBV5-5 to TRBJ2-7, with unresolved D. Looked up from germline, CDR1 is SGHKS and CDR2 is YYEKEE (reference sequence). CDR3 length equals 13 residues. Trimming removed 0 bases from V and 3 bases from J, with 7 bases in between. CDR3 region: CASSLVYSYEQYF. The CDR3 DNA is TGTGCCAGCAGCTTGGTTTACAGCTACGAGCAGTACTTC.

The rearrangement links TRBV15 to TRBJ1-2; a possible D gene is TRBD1 (5 bases). The germline V gene has CDR1 LNHNV and CDR2 YYDKDF (reference sequence). V shed 5 bases and J shed 10 bases, with 20 bases lying between them. The CDR3 runs 14 residues. The CDR3 region has the DNA TGTGCCACCAGCCCCCGTCCTACAGGCCCCAACTACACCTTC. Protein product: CATSPRPTGPNYTF.

The V and J genes are TRBV9 and TRBJ2-3, with D tentatively TRBD2 (5 bases). The germline V and J ends were trimmed by 7 bases and 1 base, with 22 bases remaining between them. CDR1 and CDR2 (germline): SGDLS, YYNGEE. The CDR3 has 17 residues. CDR3 DNA: TGTGCCAGCGGATACGGGATGTCCGGAGTGGGCACAGATACGCAGTATTTT. Translation: CASGYGMSGVGTDTQYF.

The chain employs TRBV4-3 and TRBJ2-7; perhaps TRBD2 as D (5 bases). The length of the CDR3 is 14 residues. Germline CDR1 and CDR2: LGHNA and YSLEER. Trimming removed 0 bases at V and 5 bases at J, with 11 bases between. The CDR3 protein is CASSQDTRNDEQYF. The CDR3 DNA follows: TGCGCCAGCAGCCAAGATACTAGGAATGACGAGCAGTACTTC.

A few counts support this clone. The chain links TRBV7-9 to TRBJ2-7; D is possibly TRBD1 (6 bases). Trimming pared 6 bases from V and 1 base from J, leaving 16 bases between. This CDR3 region has 15 residues. Germline-derived CDR1 and CDR2 are SEHNR and FQNEAQ (reference sequence). The CDR3 nucleotides are TGTGCCAGCAGTTCGACAGGTTCCCCTTCCTACGAGCAGTACTTC. Amino acid sequence: CASSSTGSPSYEQYF.

The chain employs TRBV11-2 and TRBJ1-3; D is perhaps TRBD1 (5 bases). CDR1 and CDR2 (germline): SGHAT, FQNNGV. The CDR3 runs to 15 residues. V gave up 5 bases and J gave up 3 bases, with 14 bases separating them. The chain's CDR3 is CASSRRGAGGNTIYF. DNA for the CDR3: TGTGCCAGCAGCCGCCGGGGCGCAGGTGGAAACACCATATATTTT.

V usage is TRBV19 and J usage is TRBJ1-5; D is undetermined. Trimming removed 8 bases from V and 0 bases from J, with 11 bases in between. Germline assignment: CDR1 LNHDA and CDR2 SQIVND (reference sequence). This CDR3 contains 14 residues. The CDR3 sequence: CASRDENSNQPQHF. The CDR3 DNA follows: TGTGCCAGTCGTGATGAGAATAGCAATCAGCCCCAGCATTTT.

The J gene is TRBJ1-5, the V gene TRBV12-3 or TRBV12-4; D perhaps matches TRBD1 (5 bases). V was clipped by 8 bases and J by 7 bases, with 15 bases between them. The CDR3 has 13 residues. CDR3 sequence: CASGLTAGQPQHF. CDR3 in DNA: TGTGCCAGCGGCTTAACGGCAGGGCAGCCCCAGCATTTT.

This rearrangement joins TRBV6-6 to TRBJ2-2; 13 bases agree with TRBD2. V lost 7 bases, J lost 6 bases, and 2 bases stayed unmatched. From germline, CDR1 is MNHNY and CDR2 SVGAGI (reference sequence). This CDR3 has 14 amino acids. The CDR3 bases are TGTGCCAGCATCGGACTAGCGGGAGCCGGGGAGCTGTTTTTT. It is translated as CASIGLAGAGELFF.

V gene TRBV9 combines with J gene TRBJ2-1; unclear D gene. Trimming left V 4 bases short and J 7 bases short, with 12 bases between. The germline gives CDR1 SGDLS, CDR2 YYNGEE. The CDR3 is 13 amino acids. The CDR3 DNA sequence: TGTGCCAGCAGCATCCACAGTGATAATGAGCAGTTCTTC. Translating it yields CASSIHSDNEQFF.

The count of this clone is one. The gene calls are TRBV6-5 and TRBJ1-2; D is possibly TRBD1 (5 bases). Germline lookup yields CDR1 MNHEY and CDR2 SVGAGI. Deletions cut 6 bases from V and 10 bases from J, with 12 bases between. This CDR3 contains 11 residues. CDR3 sequence: CASSRQGDYTF. In DNA form, the CDR3 reads TGTGCCAGCAGCCGCCAGGGTGACTACACCTTC.

V is TRBV7-2 and J is TRBJ2-2; 12 positions match TRBD2. Looked up from germline, CDR1 is SGHTA and CDR2 is FQGNSA. V lost 0 bases, J lost 7 bases, and 6 bases stayed unmatched. The CDR3 is 17 residues long. The CDR3 DNA follows: TGTGCCAGCAGCTTAGCCTCACTAGCGGGAGGCAGCGGGGAGCTGTTTTTT. Protein sequence: CASSLASLAGGSGELFF.